The rows below give T cell receptor beta chains drawn from one sample of a study of post-analysis software for immune sequencing data. TCRdb itself ran the PCR reads through MiXCR, one entry per CDR3 protein. The sample yields 500,000 to 600,000 distinct CDR3 sequences, 44% seen once. Material for sequencing was blood. Receptor source: a girl aged 5-17 years with multiple sclerosis. CDR3s include the opening cysteine and the closing phenylalanine or tryptophan. The order of the fields is D gene, clone size, J gene, V gene, CDR3 DNA, CDR3 protein. The D gene is left open where the match is weak. Some rows mark clone size as missing; the rest say once, few, many or name a class of expanded clone.

D: TRBD1; size: few; J: TRBJ2-3; V: TRBV7-9; DNA: TGTGCCGCCGGGCGGGACAGGGGATACCACACAGATACGCAGTATTTT; CDR3: CAAGRDRGYHTDTQYF
D: .; size: once; J: TRBJ1-1; V: TRBV7-6; DNA: TGTGCCAGCAGCTTAGAGTCTAGGGGGAACACTGAAGCTTTCTTT; CDR3: CASSLESRGNTEAFF
D: .; size: .; J: TRBJ2-1; V: TRBV7-2; DNA: TGTGCCAGCACCCAGGGTGCCTACAATGAGCAGTTCTTC; CDR3: CASTQGAYNEQFF
D: .; size: .; J: TRBJ2-1; V: TRBV12-3/TRBV12-4; DNA: TGTGCCACTCGCGGGCCGTCCCACAATGAGCAGTTCTTC; CDR3: CATRGPSHNEQFF
D: TRBD2; size: .; J: TRBJ2-5; V: TRBV3-1; DNA: TGTGCCAGCAGCCCGACCGGGACTAGCGGTTACCAAGAGACCCAGTACTTC; CDR3: CASSPTGTSGYQETQYF
D: .; size: few; J: TRBJ2-7; V: TRBV5-1; DNA: TGCGCCAGCAGCTTAGTGGCCAGCAGCTATACCCAGTACTTC; CDR3: CASSLVASSYTQYF
D: TRBD1; size: .; J: TRBJ1-2; V: TRBV6-5; DNA: TGTGCCAGCAGTTACCGACAGGGATTGAGTGGCTACACCTTC; CDR3: CASSYRQGLSGYTF
D: TRBD1; size: many; J: TRBJ1-2; V: TRBV12-3/TRBV12-4; DNA: TGTGCCAGCAGTTTACCAGGGGGTTATGGCTACACCTTC; CDR3: CASSLPGGYGYTF
D: .; size: few; J: TRBJ2-7; V: TRBV6-5; DNA: TGTGCCAGCAGTGAGGACAGCCCCCTATCGGACGAGCAGTACTTC; CDR3: CASSEDSPLSDEQYF
D: .; size: few; J: TRBJ2-1; V: TRBV5-5; DNA: TGTGCCAGCAGTTTCGGACACACTGGCGATGAGCAGTTCTTC; CDR3: CASSFGHTGDEQFF
D: TRBD1; size: .; J: TRBJ1-1; V: TRBV10-3; DNA: TGTGCCTCCCGGGACAGTCCAGGCACTGAAGCTTTCTTT; CDR3: CASRDSPGTEAFF
D: TRBD1; size: .; J: TRBJ1-1; V: TRBV7-2; DNA: TGTGCCAGCAGCTTGACCCACTCGATCCGGGACAGGGTAGGAGAGACTGAAGCTTTCTTT; CDR3: CASSLTHSIRDRVGETEAFF
D: .; size: few; J: TRBJ1-2; V: TRBV12-3/TRBV12-4; DNA: TGTGCCAGCAGTTTTTCTCAGGGAGGCTACACCTTC; CDR3: CASSFSQGGYTF
D: .; size: .; J: TRBJ2-7; V: TRBV3-1; DNA: TGTGCCAGCAGCCAAGTGGGCAACGACCACGAGCAGTACTTC; CDR3: CASSQVGNDHEQYF
D: TRBD2; size: .; J: TRBJ2-4; V: TRBV7-9; DNA: TGTGCCAGCAGCTTAACCAGCGGGGGGCTAGGAGAGCAGTACTTC; CDR3: CASSLTSGGLGEQYF
D: .; size: few; J: TRBJ1-1; V: TRBV7-6; DNA: TGTGCCAGCAGCTCCCGACATAACACTGAAGCTTTCTTT; CDR3: CASSSRHNTEAFF
D: .; size: .; J: TRBJ2-1; V: TRBV2; DNA: TGTGCCAGCACCGGGGCCTACAATGAGCAGTTCTTC; CDR3: CASTGAYNEQFF
D: TRBD1; size: once; J: TRBJ1-2; V: TRBV27; DNA: TGTGCCAGCAGTAGCTTGACAGGGACCTGTGGCTACACCTTC; CDR3: CASSSLTGTCGYTF
D: TRBD2; size: .; J: TRBJ2-1; V: TRBV5-6; DNA: TGTGCCAGCAGTTCAGCGGGGGGCCTTTACAATGAGCAGTTCTTC; CDR3: CASSSAGGLYNEQFF
D: .; size: .; J: TRBJ1-2; V: TRBV12-3/TRBV12-4; DNA: TGTGCCAGCAGCCCCTCGGGGAGGGATGGCTACACCTTC; CDR3: CASSPSGRDGYTF
D: .; size: .; J: TRBJ2-1; V: TRBV27; DNA: TGTGCCGTCTCAGGGCTCTTGAATGAGCAGTTCTTC; CDR3: CAVSGLLNEQFF
D: .; size: few; J: TRBJ1-2; V: TRBV7-2; DNA: TGTGCCAGCAGCTACTTAGAATCGGCCAGGGGCTTCTTTAACTATGGCTACACCTTC; CDR3: CASSYLESARGFFNYGYTF
D: TRBD2; size: .; J: TRBJ2-5; V: TRBV3-1; DNA: TGTGCCAGCAGCCAAGATTGGGCTAGCGGGAGGAGGCGAGAGACCCAGTACTTC; CDR3: CASSQDWASGRRRETQYF
D: .; size: .; J: TRBJ1-2; V: TRBV6-5; DNA: TGTGCCAGCAGTTACACGACTTCACCGTCAAACTATGGCTACACCTTC; CDR3: CASSYTTSPSNYGYTF
D: TRBD2; size: .; J: TRBJ2-5; V: TRBV6-1; DNA: TGTGCCAGCATGTCGGGGGGGCTAGAAGAGACCCAGTACTTC; CDR3: CASMSGGLEETQYF
D: .; size: few; J: TRBJ2-3; V: TRBV20-1; DNA: TGCAGTGCTGACTACCGCGGGGAGACAGATACGCAGTATTTT; CDR3: CSADYRGETDTQYF
D: .; size: .; J: TRBJ2-3; V: TRBV10-3; DNA: TGTGCCATCAGTGAGAGCGCGGATACGCAGTATTTT; CDR3: CAISESADTQYF
D: .; size: few; J: TRBJ1-5; V: TRBV5-1; DNA: TGCGCCAGCAGCTTGGATCGGCGTGGAGCCCAGCATTTT; CDR3: CASSLDRRGAQHF
D: .; size: .; J: TRBJ1-1; V: TRBV3-1; DNA: TGTGCCAGCAGCCCAAACGATCTTACCACTGAAGCTTTCTTT; CDR3: CASSPNDLTTEAFF
D: TRBD2; size: .; J: TRBJ2-3; V: TRBV10-3; DNA: TGTGCCATGTCACCGGGACTAGCGGGGGGTAGCACAGATACGCAGTATTTT; CDR3: CAMSPGLAGGSTDTQYF
D: .; size: .; J: TRBJ2-5; V: TRBV28; DNA: TGTGCCAGCAGCCCTTGGTCGTACCAAGAGACCCAGTACTTC; CDR3: CASSPWSYQETQYF
D: TRBD2; size: .; J: TRBJ2-1; V: TRBV28; DNA: TGTGCCAGCAGTTCGCAGCGACTAGCGGGAGTCTATGAGCAGTTCTTC; CDR3: CASSSQRLAGVYEQFF
D: .; size: few; J: TRBJ2-7; V: TRBV12-3/TRBV12-4; DNA: TGTGCCAGCAGTCAACATGTCCACGAGCAGTACTTC; CDR3: CASSQHVHEQYF
D: .; size: few; J: TRBJ2-5; V: TRBV7-2; DNA: TGTGCCAGCAGCTTAGCCCCGGACCAAGAGACCCAGTACTTC; CDR3: CASSLAPDQETQYF
D: .; size: few; J: TRBJ2-7; V: TRBV7-9; DNA: TGTGCCAGCAGCTTAGACGGGGGCTACTACGAGCAGTACTTC; CDR3: CASSLDGGYYEQYF
D: .; size: few; J: TRBJ2-7; V: TRBV4-2; DNA: TGTGCCAGCAGCCAAGATCAGCTAGAACAGTACTTC; CDR3: CASSQDQLEQYF
D: TRBD2; size: .; J: TRBJ2-3; V: TRBV3-1; DNA: TGTGCCAGCAGCCAAGGCTCTCCTCTGCGGGGGGGTAGGACAGATACGCAGTATTTT; CDR3: CASSQGSPLRGGRTDTQYF
D: .; size: few; J: TRBJ1-1; V: TRBV27; DNA: TGTGCCAGCAGTTTATCGGGGGGCTTGAACACTGAAGCTTTCTTT; CDR3: CASSLSGGLNTEAFF
D: TRBD1; size: few; J: TRBJ2-1; V: TRBV12-3/TRBV12-4; DNA: TGTGCCAGCAGTTTTGGGGCAGGGGGCGCTTCGGTGGATGAGCAGTTCTTC; CDR3: CASSFGAGGASVDEQFF
D: TRBD1; size: .; J: TRBJ2-7; V: TRBV11-2; DNA: TGTGCCAGCAGCTTTAGGGGGACAGGGCCCTACGAGCAGTACTTC; CDR3: CASSFRGTGPYEQYF
D: TRBD2; size: once; J: TRBJ2-1; V: TRBV28; DNA: TGTGCCAGCATTTCGACTAGCAGTTACAATGAGCAGTTCTTC; CDR3: CASISTSSYNEQFF
D: .; size: few; J: TRBJ1-1; V: TRBV10-3; DNA: TGTGCCATCAGTGAGTCCAGGGTAACTGAAGCTTTCTTT; CDR3: CAISESRVTEAFF
D: .; size: .; J: TRBJ2-1; V: TRBV20-1; DNA: TGCAGTGCTAGGGCGATACGATCTTCCGCCTACAATGAGCAGTTCTTC; CDR3: CSARAIRSSAYNEQFF
D: TRBD1; size: .; J: TRBJ2-1; V: TRBV2; DNA: TGTGCCAGCAGGATGGGGGACAGGGGGCGCAATGAGCAGTTCTTC; CDR3: CASRMGDRGRNEQFF
D: .; size: .; J: TRBJ1-1; V: TRBV4-1; DNA: TGCGCCAGCAGCCAAGAACGGGGGTCTAACACTGAAGCTTTCTTT; CDR3: CASSQERGSNTEAFF
D: TRBD1; size: .; J: TRBJ1-6; V: TRBV15; DNA: TGTGCCACCAGCAGAGATCGGACAGGAGGAAATTCACCCCTCCACTTT; CDR3: CATSRDRTGGNSPLHF
D: .; size: few; J: TRBJ2-3; V: TRBV7-3; DNA: TGTGCCAGCGTTGGGGTTTTGAGCGATACGCAGTATTTT; CDR3: CASVGVLSDTQYF
D: .; size: .; J: TRBJ1-6; V: TRBV7-9; DNA: TGTGCCAGCAGCCCCGACACATCTAATTCACCCCTCCACTTT; CDR3: CASSPDTSNSPLHF
D: .; size: many; J: TRBJ2-1; V: TRBV27; DNA: TGTGCCAGCAGCACAGGGAATGAGCAGTTCTTC; CDR3: CASSTGNEQFF
D: .; size: .; J: TRBJ1-5; V: TRBV20-1; DNA: TGCAGTGCTACTGGGGGCCCGGACGGACATAGCAATCAGCCCCAGCATTTT; CDR3: CSATGGPDGHSNQPQHF
D: TRBD1; size: few; J: TRBJ1-5; V: TRBV5-6; DNA: TGTGCCAGCAGCTTCCAGGGGGCTCTCAATCAGCCCCAGCATTTT; CDR3: CASSFQGALNQPQHF
D: .; size: .; J: TRBJ1-2; V: TRBV6-1; DNA: TGTGCCAGCAGTGAAGCCTTGGGGGGGTATGGCTACACCTTC; CDR3: CASSEALGGYGYTF
D: TRBD1; size: few; J: TRBJ2-6; V: TRBV2; DNA: TGTGCCAGCAGCTCCGGGACAGGGGGCCACCCTGGGGCCAACGTCCTGACTTTC; CDR3: CASSSGTGGHPGANVLTF
D: TRBD1; size: .; J: TRBJ2-1; V: TRBV29-1; DNA: TGCAGCGTTGAGGGGCAGGGGGTCACAAGGGGGTTCTTC; CDR3: CSVEGQGVTRGFF
D: TRBD2; size: .; J: TRBJ2-1; V: TRBV20-1; DNA: TGCAGTGCTAGAGCTTCTCGAGGACTAGCGGGGAACAATGAGCAGTTCTTC; CDR3: CSARASRGLAGNNEQFF
D: .; size: many; J: TRBJ2-5; V: TRBV10-3; DNA: TGTGCCATCTCTCTAAGTGTTTCCCAACAAGAGACCCAGTACTTC; CDR3: CAISLSVSQQETQYF
D: TRBD1; size: few; J: TRBJ2-1; V: TRBV5-5; DNA: TGTGCCAGCAGCAACCGGGACAGCTCCTACAATGAGCAGTTCTTC; CDR3: CASSNRDSSYNEQFF